This T cell receptor beta chain was observed in a study of blood T cell repertoires in COVID-19. Overall study context: The samples span acute and convalescent COVID-19 from the United States, Italy and Spain.

Study processing details: Estimated nucleated cell counts came from reference gene primer amplification. Assay used: immunoSEQ multiplex PCR; TCRdb lists only in-frame clones, some missing. For V, J and clone size, that table is used; D and trimming come from the DNA. The sample lists some 130,000 clones; over 60% were seen once. CDR1 is LNHDA and CDR2 is SQIVND in the germline V gene (reference sequence). V trimming: 3 bases; J trimming: 3 bases; junction bases outside the gene matches: 3. This CDR3 is built from 15 residues. This clone turned up a few times. The TCR sequence derives from a man older than 75 with acute or convalescent COVID-19. The V call is TRBV19, the J call TRBJ2-2; 8 nucleotides match TRBD1. Sample: peripheral blood. The CDR3 nucleotides read TGTGCCAGTAGTATCCGGACAGGGTACACCGGGGAGCTGTTTTTT. Amino acids: CASSIRTGYTGELFF. The entire variable domain, with the rest obtained from reference TRBV19 and TRBJ2-2, is as follows: DGGITQSPKYLFRKEGQNVTLSCEQNLNHDAMYWYRQDPGQGLRLIYYSQIVNDFQKGDIAEGYSVSREKKESFPLTVTSAQKNPTAFYLCASSIRTGYTGELFFGEGSRLTVL.